This record looks at one TCR beta chain sequence and its context. Its antigen is undetermined. This sample was taken from a study of T cell repertoires in cytomegalovirus infection. Study in general: Alongside well-studied HLA-B-restricted CMV epitopes, recently identified HLA-C-restricted CMV epitopes were also used. Indicated by public TCR beta signatures were CMV infection and matching HLA type.

Findings and caveats of the study: HLA-C-restricted TCR beta clonotypes specific for CMV led the ex vivo response. Of the TCR beta families, the public ones yielded a cumulative frequency that identified carriers of CMV plus the relevant HLA.

TCRdb re-called the reads through MiXCR, storing one row per CDR3 protein. This sample has roughly 200,000 distinct CDR3 sequences, with 35% to 45% found just once. The source was CD8+ T cells from cultured PBMCs, collected from culture after CMV antigen stimulation. This clonotype was obtained from a human donor in good health (CMV status not recorded). Some clones in this sample may be carry-over from other donors' samples.

The CDR3 sequence: CASSGGERNTGELFF. DNA of the CDR3: TGTGCCAGCAGCGGGGGGGAGCGCAACACCGGGGAGCTGTTTTTT. V and J are TRBV12-3 or TRBV12-4 and TRBJ2-2; TRBD2 matches at 8 bases. The CDR3 extends over 15 amino acids. The J segment lost 2 bases and the V segment lost 6 bases, leaving 5 bases of the junction unmatched.